What follows are 6 T cell receptor beta chains derived from one specimen sequenced in a study of blood T cell repertoires in COVID-19. The protocol was immunoSEQ multiplex PCR, while the TCRdb copy is restricted to in-frame clones and leaves out a portion. The sample yields about 88,000 clones, roughly 89% seen once. The sequenced sample was peripheral blood. The receptors come from an elderly woman with active COVID-19.

This clone was found a few times. The V and J genes are TRBV18 and TRBJ1-1, with 8 bases matching TRBD1. The CDR3 has 12 amino acids. Germline V gives CDR1 KGHSH, CDR2 LQKENI. V trimming: 3 bases; J trimming: 10 bases; junction bases outside the gene matches: 4. CDR3 DNA: TGTGCCAGCTCACCGGACAGGGAAATAGCTTTCTTT. Residues: CASSPDREIAFF.

This sequence joins TRBV10-3 and TRBJ2-3; 9 bases fit TRBD2. CDR1 and CDR2 (germline): ENHRY, SYGVKD. The CDR3 totals 14 residues. V gave up 10 bases and J gave up 4 bases; unmatched junction bases: 9. CDR3 DNA: TGTGCCACCACCTATAGCGGGAGTGCAGATACGCAGTATTTT. The encoded protein is CATTYSGSADTQYF.

The gene calls are TRBV2 and TRBJ2-1, with TRBD2 matching 9 bases. Per the germline V gene, CDR1 is SNHLY and CDR2 is FYNNEI. The CDR3 has 16 residues. V lost 4 bases and J lost 0; bases outside the gene matches: 4. The CDR3 DNA reads as TGTGCCAGCAGTGGCCCACTAGCGGGCTCCTACAATGAGCAGTTCTTC. This encodes CASSGPLAGSYNEQFF. The variable domain in full, completed from reference TRBV2 and TRBJ2-1, reads EPEVTQTPSHQVTQMGQEVILRCVPISNHLYFYWYRQILGQKVEFLVSFYNNEISEKSEIFDDQFSVERPDGSNFTLKIRSTKLEDSAMYFCASSGPLAGSYNEQFFGPGTRLTVL.

This chain's CDR3 is CASSLEAGGLAGELFF. CDR3 nucleotide sequence: TGTGCCAGCAGTCTAGAGGCGGGGGGTTTAGCCGGGGAGCTGTTTTTT. This chain joins TRBV7-2 and TRBJ2-2; 8 nucleotides match TRBD2. Germline V lookup: CDR1 SGHTA, CDR2 FQGNSA. The ends lost 6 bases at V and 6 bases at J; junction bases unmatched: 12. This CDR3 has 16 residues. Complete variable domain (other parts from reference TRBV7-2 and TRBJ2-2): GAGVSQSPSNKVTEKGKDVELRCDPISGHTALYWYRQSLGQGLEFLIYFQGNSAPDKSGLPSDRFSAERTGGSVSTLTIQRTQQEDSAVYLCASSLEAGGLAGELFFGEGSRLTVL.

The chain combines TRBV28 with TRBJ1-1; D remains unclear. Looked up from germline, CDR1 is MDHEN and CDR2 is SYDVKM. The germline V and J ends were trimmed by 6 bases and 2 bases, with 13 bases remaining between them. The CDR3 length is 14 residues. CDR3 loop: CASRAGVINTEAFF. For the CDR3, the DNA is TGTGCCAGCAGGGCCGGGGTAATAAACACTGAAGCTTTCTTT. Full variable domain (missing parts from reference TRBV28 and TRBJ1-1): DVKVTQSSRYLVKRTGEKVFLECVQDMDHENMFWYRQDPGLGLRLIYFSYDVKMKEKGDIPEGYSVSREKKERFSLILESASTNQTSMYLCASRAGVINTEAFFGQGTRLTVV.

The chain combines TRBV7-9 with TRBJ2-3, with 14 bases matching TRBD2. Trimming took 3 bases from V and 5 from J; bases not matched to a gene: 10. The CDR3 is 18 amino acids. The germline V gene has CDR1 SEHNR and CDR2 FQNEAQ (reference sequence). The chain's CDR3 is CASSFLEGLAGVRDTQYF. CDR3 in DNA: TGTGCCAGCAGCTTTCTGGAGGGACTAGCGGGAGTTCGAGATACGCAGTATTTT.